The 17 T cell receptor beta chains given below trace back to one sample, sequenced in a study of blood T cell repertoires in COVID-19. TCRdb keeps only in-frame clones here, not all; method: immunoSEQ multiplex PCR. The table has about 57,000 clones, approximately 79% seen once. The sequenced sample consisted of peripheral blood. These receptor sequences come from a man in his 60s with acute or convalescent COVID-19.

The sample holds a few counts of this clone. The gene calls are TRBV4-1 and TRBJ1-1, with a possible D match to TRBD1 (6 bases). The CDR3 runs 15 residues. The germline CDR1 and CDR2 sequences are MGHRA and YSYEKL. Trimming left V 4 bases short and J 0 bases short, with 12 bases between. The CDR3 loop reads CASSPQGSMNTEAFF. In DNA form, the CDR3 reads TGCGCCAGCAGCCCACAGGGATCCATGAACACTGAAGCTTTCTTT.

The chain is built from TRBV29-1 and TRBJ1-2; 10 positions match TRBD1. CDR3 length equals 13 residues. Germline values: CDR1 SQVTM, CDR2 ANQGSEA. V lost 7 bases and J lost 6; bases outside the gene matches: 8. The CDR3 coding sequence is TGCAGCGCTGATACAGACAGGGGGCATGGCTACACCTTC. Protein: CSADTDRGHGYTF. The variable domain in full, with the rest retrieved from reference TRBV29-1 and TRBJ1-2, is SAVISQKPSRDICQRGTSLTIQCQVDSQVTMMFWYRQQPGQSLTLIATANQGSEATYESGFVIDKFPISRPNLTFSTLTVSNMSPEDSSIYLCSADTDRGHGYTFGSGTRLTVV.

V gene TRBV28 combines with J gene TRBJ2-2, with D maybe TRBD2 (5 bases). CDR1 is MDHEN and CDR2 is SYDVKM in the germline V gene. V was trimmed by 7 bases and J by 8 bases, leaving 14 bases between them. This CDR3 region has 13 residues. The CDR3 nucleotides are TGTGCCAGCACCCTTCCGGAGGAGGGGGAGCTGTTTTTT. The encoded protein is CASTLPEEGELFF.

The chain is built from TRBV7-8 and TRBJ2-3; the match to TRBD2 covers 8 bases. CDR3 length equals 16 residues. Germline CDR1 is SGHVS and CDR2 is FQNEAQ. V lost 5 bases, J lost 3 bases, and 10 bases stayed unmatched. The CDR3 spells CASSPLPAGVTDTQYF. CDR3 DNA: TGTGCCAGCAGCCCCCTTCCAGCGGGAGTGACAGATACGCAGTATTTT.

The genes are TRBV9 and TRBJ1-1; possible D gene TRBD1, 6 bases. Trimming took off 4 bases at V and 6 bases at J, with 16 bases between the two ends. This CDR3 region has 14 residues. CDR1 and CDR2 (germline): SGDLS, YYNGEE. For the CDR3, the DNA is TGTGCCAGCAGCTCCGAGGGGGGGTTCTCTGAAGCTTTCTTT. This encodes CASSSEGGFSEAFF.

This clone was counted at least ten times. This chain connects TRBV10-2 to TRBJ1-1, with D tentatively TRBD1 (6 bases). V gave up 4 bases and J gave up 0 bases, with 12 bases separating them. CDR1 WSHSY and CDR2 SAAADI come from the germline V gene. The CDR3 runs 15 residues. The CDR3 DNA follows: TGCGCCAGCAGTGTCCCGACAGGTATGAACACTGAAGCTTTCTTT. Its translation: CASSVPTGMNTEAFF.

The J gene is TRBJ1-3, the V gene TRBV6-5; 7 bases line up with TRBD1. The CDR3 is 14 residues long. The junction had 5 bases not matched to a gene; V was cut back by 5 bases and J by 4 bases. Germline V CDR1 and CDR2: MNHEY, SVGAGI. CDR3 residues: CASSPTGLGNTIYF. CDR3 DNA sequence: TGTGCCAGCAGTCCGACAGGGTTGGGAAACACCATATATTTT.

This sequence joins TRBV6-2 or TRBV6-3 and TRBJ2-1, with TRBD2 as a possible D gene (5 bases). Trimming removed 5 bases from V and 0 bases from J, with 11 bases in between. The CDR3 sequence is 15 residues long. Germline V gene lookup returns CDR1 MNHEY and CDR2 SVGEGT. CDR3 sequence: CASSSDGISYNEQFF. The CDR3 DNA follows: TGTGCCAGCAGTAGTGACGGGATCTCCTACAATGAGCAGTTCTTC.

CDR3 bases: TGTGCCAGCAGTGGAGGGGAGTCCTACGAGCAGTACTTC. Encoded protein: CASSGGESYEQYF. The chain carries TRBV9 and TRBJ2-7; D is possibly TRBD2 (6 bases). The CDR3 has 13 residues. V was trimmed by 5 bases and J by 1 base, leaving 10 bases between them. CDR1 and CDR2 from the germline V gene are SGDLS and YYNGEE.

This clone was detected once. The chain couples TRBV19 to TRBJ2-5; TRBD2 aligns across 11 bases. The CDR3 is 15 amino acids. V dropped 2 bases and J dropped 3; count of bases not matched to a gene: 2. CDR1 LNHDA and CDR2 SQIVND come from the germline V gene (reference sequence). CDR3 DNA sequence: TGTGCCAGTAGTATAATACTAGCGGGAGAAGAGACCCAGTACTTC. Encoded protein: CASSIILAGEETQYF.

CDR3 amino acids: CASSSPGYINSPLHF. The CDR3 DNA is TGTGCCAGCAGTTCTCCAGGGTATATAAATTCACCCCTCCACTTT. The chain combines TRBV28 with TRBJ1-6; D is possibly TRBD1 (5 bases). The CDR3 runs 15 residues. V lost 4 bases, J lost 7 bases, and 14 bases lay in between. Germline V gene sequence: CDR1 MDHEN, CDR2 SYDVKM.

This clone was counted only a few times. This chain uses TRBV7-2 with TRBJ2-7, with a tentative D call TRBD2 (6 bases). This CDR3 contains 15 residues. Per germline, CDR1 SGHTA and CDR2 FQGNSA. The germline V and J ends were trimmed by 5 bases and 0 bases, with 14 bases remaining between them. Written as DNA, the CDR3 is TGTGCCAGCAGCCCCAGGACCGGGAGCTCCTACGAGCAGTACTTC. Its translation is CASSPRTGSSYEQYF.

The chain carries TRBV5-8 and TRBJ2-7, with D perhaps TRBD1 (6 bases). The germline V and J ends were trimmed by 4 bases and 3 bases, with 11 bases remaining between them. The CDR3 is made up of 13 amino acids. In germline, CDR1 is SGHTS, CDR2 YDEGEE. The CDR3 spells CASSPGVLYEQYF. CDR3 coding DNA: TGTGCCAGCAGCCCAGGGGTCCTCTACGAGCAGTACTTC.

This clone was seen just once. V gene TRBV7-9 combines with J gene TRBJ2-3; D unclear. The CDR3 is 13 amino acids. The ends were cut back, 4 bases at V and 2 bases at J, with 7 bases in the middle. Germline V gene data show CDR1 as SEHNR and CDR2 as FQNEAQ (reference sequence). CDR3 sequence reads: CASSSLNTDTQYF. The CDR3 region has the DNA TGTGCCAGCAGCTCCTTAAACACAGATACGCAGTATTTT.

The chain recombines TRBV10-2 with TRBJ2-6; D is unresolved. Trimming cost V 5 bases and J 0 bases, with 8 bases left between them. Germline V gene data show CDR1 as WSHSY and CDR2 as SAAADI. The CDR3 covers 15 residues. CDR3: CASSFGFSGANVLTF. CDR3 nucleotide sequence: TGCGCCAGCAGTTTTGGCTTCTCTGGGGCCAACGTCCTGACTTTC.

The V gene is TRBV13, the J gene TRBJ2-7; 8 bases are shared with TRBD1. The CDR3 contains 16 residues. CDR1 and CDR2 (germline): PRHDT, FYEKMQ (reference sequence). The V and J ends lost 3 bases and 6 bases, in that order; junction bases with no gene match: 13. The CDR3 sequence: CASSFPRQGLSLEQYF. The CDR3 nucleotides read TGTGCCAGCAGCTTTCCCCGACAGGGGCTTTCTCTCGAGCAGTACTTC.

The chain recombines TRBV4-3 with TRBJ2-7; possible D gene TRBD1, 6 bases. Germline V lookup: CDR1 LGHNA, CDR2 YSLEER. The CDR3 contains 14 residues. The V gene lost 5 bases and the J gene lost 2 bases, with 13 bases spanning the gap. CDR3 DNA: TGCGCCAGCAGCGAAGCGGCAGGGGCCTACGAGCAGTACTTC. Protein: CASSEAAGAYEQYF.